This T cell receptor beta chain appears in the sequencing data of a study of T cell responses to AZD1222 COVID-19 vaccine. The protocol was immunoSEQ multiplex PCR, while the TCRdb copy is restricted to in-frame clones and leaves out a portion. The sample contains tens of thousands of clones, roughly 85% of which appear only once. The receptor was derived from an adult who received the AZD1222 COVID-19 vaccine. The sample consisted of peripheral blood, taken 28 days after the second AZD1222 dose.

For the CDR3, the DNA is TGCGCCAGCAGCTTGGAGGGACTAGCCTACAATGAGCAGTTCTTC. It encodes CASSLEGLAYNEQFF. The chain joins TRBV5-1 to TRBJ2-1; TRBD2 matches at 8 bases. The CDR3 spans 15 residues. V gave up 0 bases and J gave up 2 bases; unmatched junction bases: 1. Germline CDR1 is SGHRS and CDR2 is YFSETQ.